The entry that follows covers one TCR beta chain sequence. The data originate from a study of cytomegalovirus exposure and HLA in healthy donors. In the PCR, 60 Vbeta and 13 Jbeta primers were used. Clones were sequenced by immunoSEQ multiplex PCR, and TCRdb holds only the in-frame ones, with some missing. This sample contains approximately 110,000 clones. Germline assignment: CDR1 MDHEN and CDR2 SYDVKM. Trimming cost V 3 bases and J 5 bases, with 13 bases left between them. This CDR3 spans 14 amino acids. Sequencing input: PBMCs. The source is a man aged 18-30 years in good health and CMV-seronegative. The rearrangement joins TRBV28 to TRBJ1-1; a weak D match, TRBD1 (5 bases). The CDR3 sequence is CASSLSRVLTEAFF. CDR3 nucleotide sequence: TGTGCCAGCAGTTTGAGCAGGGTGTTGACTGAAGCTTTCTTT.